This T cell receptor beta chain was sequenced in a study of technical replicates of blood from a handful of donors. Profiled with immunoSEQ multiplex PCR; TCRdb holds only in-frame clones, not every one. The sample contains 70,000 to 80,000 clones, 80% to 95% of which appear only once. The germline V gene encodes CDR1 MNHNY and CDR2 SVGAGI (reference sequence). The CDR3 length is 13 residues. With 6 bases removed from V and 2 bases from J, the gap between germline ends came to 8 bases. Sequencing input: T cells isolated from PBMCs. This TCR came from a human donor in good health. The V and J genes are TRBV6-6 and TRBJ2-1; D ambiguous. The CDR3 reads CASSPRAYNEQFF. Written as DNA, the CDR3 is TGTGCCAGCAGCCCTCGGGCCTACAATGAGCAGTTCTTC.